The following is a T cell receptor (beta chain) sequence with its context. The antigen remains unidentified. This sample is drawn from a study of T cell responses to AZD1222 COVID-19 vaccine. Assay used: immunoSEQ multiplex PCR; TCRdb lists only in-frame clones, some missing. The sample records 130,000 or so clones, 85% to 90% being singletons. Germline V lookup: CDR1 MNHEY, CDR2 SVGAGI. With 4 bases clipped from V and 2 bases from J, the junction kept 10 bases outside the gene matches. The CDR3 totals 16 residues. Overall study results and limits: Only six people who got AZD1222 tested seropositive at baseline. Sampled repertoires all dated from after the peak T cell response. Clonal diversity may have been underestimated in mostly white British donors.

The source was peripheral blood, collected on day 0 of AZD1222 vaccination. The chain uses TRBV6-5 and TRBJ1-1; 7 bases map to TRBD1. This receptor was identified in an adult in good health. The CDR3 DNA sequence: TGTGCCAGCAGTTGGACAGGCGAACAATTAAACACTGAAGCTTTCTTT. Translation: CASSWTGEQLNTEAFF.